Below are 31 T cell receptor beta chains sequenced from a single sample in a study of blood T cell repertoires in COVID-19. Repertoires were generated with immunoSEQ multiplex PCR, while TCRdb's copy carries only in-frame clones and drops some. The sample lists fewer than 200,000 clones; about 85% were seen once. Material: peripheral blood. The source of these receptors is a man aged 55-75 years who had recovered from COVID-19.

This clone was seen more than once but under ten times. The CDR3 spells CASRGTGNQPQHF. CDR3 nucleotide sequence: TGTGCTAGTAGGGGTACGGGCAATCAGCCCCAGCATTTT. The gene calls are TRBV12-5 and TRBJ1-5, with D perhaps TRBD1 (5 bases). Trimming took off 8 bases at V and 2 bases at J, with 10 bases between the two ends. The germline V gene has CDR1 LGHNT and CDR2 FRNRAP. The CDR3 totals 13 residues.

CDR3 DNA: TGTGCCAGCAGCCAGGACAGAACCGGGGAGCTGTTTTTT. Protein product: CASSQDRTGELFF. V usage is TRBV11-3 and J usage is TRBJ2-2; D might be TRBD1 (6 bases). Trimming removed 5 bases from V and 5 bases from J, with 9 bases in between. This CDR3 spans 13 amino acids. Germline CDR1 reads SGHNT; CDR2 reads YENEEA.

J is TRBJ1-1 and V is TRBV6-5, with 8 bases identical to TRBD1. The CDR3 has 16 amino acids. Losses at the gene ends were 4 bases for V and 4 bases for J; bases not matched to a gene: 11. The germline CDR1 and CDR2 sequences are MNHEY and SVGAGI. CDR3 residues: CASSWTSGGGTTEAFF. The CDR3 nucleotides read TGTGCCAGCAGTTGGACCTCAGGGGGCGGAACCACTGAAGCTTTCTTT.

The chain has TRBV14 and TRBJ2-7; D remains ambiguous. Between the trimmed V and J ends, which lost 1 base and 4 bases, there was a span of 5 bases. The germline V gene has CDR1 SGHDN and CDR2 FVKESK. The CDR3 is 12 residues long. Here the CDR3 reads CASSQAVYEQYF. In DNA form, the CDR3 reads TGTGCCAGCAGCCAAGCTGTTTACGAGCAGTACTTC.

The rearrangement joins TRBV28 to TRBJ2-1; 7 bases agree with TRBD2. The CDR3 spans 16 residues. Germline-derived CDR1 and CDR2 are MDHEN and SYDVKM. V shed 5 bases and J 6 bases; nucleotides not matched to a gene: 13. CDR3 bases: TGTGCCAGCAGTAACTCAGCGGGGTACGGATCCAATGAGCAGTTCTTC. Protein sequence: CASSNSAGYGSNEQFF.

The CDR3: CASSRDTEKLFF. Here the CDR3 DNA reads TGTGCCAGCTCCCGGGACACAGAAAAACTGTTTTTT. The chain employs TRBV12-3 or TRBV12-4 and TRBJ1-4; D is perhaps TRBD1 (6 bases). The length of the CDR3 is 12 residues. With 8 bases removed from V and 8 bases from J, the gap between germline ends came to 12 bases.

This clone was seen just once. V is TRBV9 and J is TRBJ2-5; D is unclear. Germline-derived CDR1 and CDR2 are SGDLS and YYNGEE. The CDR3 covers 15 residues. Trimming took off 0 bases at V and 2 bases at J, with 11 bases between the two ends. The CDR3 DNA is TGTGCCAGCAGCGTAGATGGCGGATCACAAGAGACCCAGTACTTC. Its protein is CASSVDGGSQETQYF.

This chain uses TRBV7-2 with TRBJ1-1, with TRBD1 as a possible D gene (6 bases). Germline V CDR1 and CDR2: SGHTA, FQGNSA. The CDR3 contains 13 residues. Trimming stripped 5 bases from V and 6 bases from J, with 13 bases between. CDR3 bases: TGTGCCAGCAGCAGGGGGGAGGGTGCTGAAGCTTTCTTT. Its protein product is CASSRGEGAEAFF.

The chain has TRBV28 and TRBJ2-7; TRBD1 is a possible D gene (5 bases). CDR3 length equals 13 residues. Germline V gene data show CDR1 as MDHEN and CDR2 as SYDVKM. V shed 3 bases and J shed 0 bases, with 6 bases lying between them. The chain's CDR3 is CASSLDTSYEQYF. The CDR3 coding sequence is TGTGCCAGCAGTTTGGACACCTCCTACGAGCAGTACTTC.

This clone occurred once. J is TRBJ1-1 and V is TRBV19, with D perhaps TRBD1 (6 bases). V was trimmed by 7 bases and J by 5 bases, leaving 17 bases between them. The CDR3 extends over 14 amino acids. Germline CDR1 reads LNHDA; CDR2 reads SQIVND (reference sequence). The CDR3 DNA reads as TGTGCCAGTACCGACAGGCCCAGAAGGACTGAAGCTTTCTTT. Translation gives CASTDRPRRTEAFF.

Here the CDR3 DNA reads TGTGCCAGCAGTTTGGCGGGGTCAGACGGGGTCTCTGGAAACACCATATATTTT. Translated: CASSLAGSDGVSGNTIYF. The chain is built from TRBV27 and TRBJ1-3; the D is unclear. The CDR3 has 18 residues. The V and J ends lost 3 bases and 0 bases respectively, with 18 bases between them. From germline, CDR1 is MNHEY and CDR2 SMNVEV (reference sequence).

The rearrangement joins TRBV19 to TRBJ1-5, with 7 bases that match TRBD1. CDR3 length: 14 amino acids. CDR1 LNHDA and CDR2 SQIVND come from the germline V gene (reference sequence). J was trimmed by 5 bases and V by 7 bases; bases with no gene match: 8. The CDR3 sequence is CASTPTGTDQPQHF. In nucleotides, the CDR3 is TGTGCCAGTACCCCGACAGGGACGGATCAGCCCCAGCATTTT. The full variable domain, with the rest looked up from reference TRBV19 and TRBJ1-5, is DGGITQSPKYLFRKEGQNVTLSCEQNLNHDAMYWYRQDPGQGLRLIYYSQIVNDFQKGDIAEGYSVSREKKESFPLTVTSAQKNPTAFYLCASTPTGTDQPQHFGDGTRLSIL.

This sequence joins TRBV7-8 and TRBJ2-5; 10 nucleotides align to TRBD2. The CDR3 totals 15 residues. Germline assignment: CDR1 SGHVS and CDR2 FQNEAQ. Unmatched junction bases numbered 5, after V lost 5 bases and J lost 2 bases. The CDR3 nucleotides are TGTGCCAGCAGCCCTCGGACTAGCGGACAAGAGACCCAGTACTTC. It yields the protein CASSPRTSGQETQYF.

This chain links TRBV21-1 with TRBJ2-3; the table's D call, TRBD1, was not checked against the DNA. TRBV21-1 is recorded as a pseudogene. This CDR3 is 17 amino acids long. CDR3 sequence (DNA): TGTGCCAGCAGAAACCCTAAGGAGGACAGTCACACAGATACGCAGTATTTT. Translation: CASRNPKEDSHTDTQYF.

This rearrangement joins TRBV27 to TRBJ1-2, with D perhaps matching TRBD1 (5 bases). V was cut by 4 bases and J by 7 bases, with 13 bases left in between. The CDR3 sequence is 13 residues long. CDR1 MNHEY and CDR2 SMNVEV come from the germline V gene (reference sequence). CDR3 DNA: TGTGCCAGCAGTTCCGACAGTTCAGGTGGCTACACCTTC. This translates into CASSSDSSGGYTF.

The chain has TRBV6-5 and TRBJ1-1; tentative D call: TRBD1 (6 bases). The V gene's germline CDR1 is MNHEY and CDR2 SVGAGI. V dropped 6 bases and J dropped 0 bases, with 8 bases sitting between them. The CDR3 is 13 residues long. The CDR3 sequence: CASRRGLNTEAFF. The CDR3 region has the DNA TGTGCCAGCAGGAGGGGGTTGAACACTGAAGCTTTCTTT.

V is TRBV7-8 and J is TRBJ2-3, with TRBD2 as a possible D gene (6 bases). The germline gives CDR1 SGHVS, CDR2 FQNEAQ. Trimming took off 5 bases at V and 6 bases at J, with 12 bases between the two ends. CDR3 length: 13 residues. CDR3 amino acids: CASSLDREDTQYF. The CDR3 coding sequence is TGTGCCAGCAGCCTAGACCGGGAGGATACGCAGTATTTT.

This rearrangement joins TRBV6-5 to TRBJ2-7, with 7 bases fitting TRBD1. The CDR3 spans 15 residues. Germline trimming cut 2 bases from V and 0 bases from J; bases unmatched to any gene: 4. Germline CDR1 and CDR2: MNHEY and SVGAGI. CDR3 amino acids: CASSYTGTVSYEQYF. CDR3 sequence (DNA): TGTGCCAGCAGTTACACCGGGACAGTCTCCTACGAGCAGTACTTC.

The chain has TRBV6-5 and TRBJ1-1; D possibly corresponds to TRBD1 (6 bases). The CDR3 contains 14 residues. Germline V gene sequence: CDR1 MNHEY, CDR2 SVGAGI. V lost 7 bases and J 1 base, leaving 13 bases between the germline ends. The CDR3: CASTPGHTNTEAFF. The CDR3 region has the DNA TGTGCCAGCACCCCGGGACACACGAACACTGAAGCTTTCTTT.

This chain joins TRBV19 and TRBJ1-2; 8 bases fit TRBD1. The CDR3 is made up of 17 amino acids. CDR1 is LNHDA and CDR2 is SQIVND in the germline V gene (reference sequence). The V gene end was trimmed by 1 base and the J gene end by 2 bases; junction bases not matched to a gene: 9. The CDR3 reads CASSIGLDRGLNYGYTF. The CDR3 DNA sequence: TGTGCCAGTAGTATAGGCCTTGACAGGGGCCTAAACTATGGCTACACCTTC.

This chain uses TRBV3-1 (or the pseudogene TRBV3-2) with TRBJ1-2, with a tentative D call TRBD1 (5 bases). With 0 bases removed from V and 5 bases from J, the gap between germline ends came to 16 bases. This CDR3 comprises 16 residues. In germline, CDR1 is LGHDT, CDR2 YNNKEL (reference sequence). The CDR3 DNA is TGTGCCAGCAGCCAAGATCCGGCCAGGGCAAGGTATGGCTACACCTTC. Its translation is CASSQDPARARYGYTF.

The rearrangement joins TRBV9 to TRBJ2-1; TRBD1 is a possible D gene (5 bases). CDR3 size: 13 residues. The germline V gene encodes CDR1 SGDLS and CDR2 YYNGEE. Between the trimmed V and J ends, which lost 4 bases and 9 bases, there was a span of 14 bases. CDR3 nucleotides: TGTGCCAGCAGCCCTACAGGTCGGGTTGAGCAGTTCTTC. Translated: CASSPTGRVEQFF.

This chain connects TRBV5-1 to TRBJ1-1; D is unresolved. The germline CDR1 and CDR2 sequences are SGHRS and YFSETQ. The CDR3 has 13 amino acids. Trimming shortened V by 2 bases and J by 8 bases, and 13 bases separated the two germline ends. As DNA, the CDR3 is TGCGCCAGCAGCTTCCCCGGCGGAGGCGAAGCTTTCTTT. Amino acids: CASSFPGGGEAFF.

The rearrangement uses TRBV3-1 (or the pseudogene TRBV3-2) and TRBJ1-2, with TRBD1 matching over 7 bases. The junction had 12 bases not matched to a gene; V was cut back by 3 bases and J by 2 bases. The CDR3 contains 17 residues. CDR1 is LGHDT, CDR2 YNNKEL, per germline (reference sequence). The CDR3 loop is CASSHKPGQSINYGYTF. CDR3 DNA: TGTGCCAGCAGCCATAAACCGGGACAGTCTATAAACTATGGCTACACCTTC.

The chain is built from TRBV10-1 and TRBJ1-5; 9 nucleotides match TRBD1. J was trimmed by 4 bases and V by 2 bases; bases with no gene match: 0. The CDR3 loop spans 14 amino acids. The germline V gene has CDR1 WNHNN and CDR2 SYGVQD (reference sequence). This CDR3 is CASSEGQGNQPQHF. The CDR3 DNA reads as TGCGCCAGCAGTGAGGGACAGGGGAATCAGCCCCAGCATTTT.

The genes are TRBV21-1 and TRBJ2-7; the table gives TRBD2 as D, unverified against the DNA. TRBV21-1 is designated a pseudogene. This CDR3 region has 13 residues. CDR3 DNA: TGTGCCAGCAGCAGAGGTATCTACTACGAGCAGTACTTC. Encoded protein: CASSRGIYYEQYF.

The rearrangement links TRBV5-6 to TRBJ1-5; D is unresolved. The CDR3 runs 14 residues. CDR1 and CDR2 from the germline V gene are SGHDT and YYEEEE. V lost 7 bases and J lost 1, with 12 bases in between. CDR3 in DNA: TGTGCCAGCTCCGGGAGAGGGAGCAATCAGCCCCAGCATTTT. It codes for CASSGRGSNQPQHF.

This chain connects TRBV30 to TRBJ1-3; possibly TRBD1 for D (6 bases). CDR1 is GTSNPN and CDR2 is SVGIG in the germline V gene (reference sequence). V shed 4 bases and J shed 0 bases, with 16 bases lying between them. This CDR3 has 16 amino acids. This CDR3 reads CAWTSGDRGSGNTIYF. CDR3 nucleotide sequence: TGTGCCTGGACTTCAGGGGACCGCGGCTCTGGAAACACCATATATTTT. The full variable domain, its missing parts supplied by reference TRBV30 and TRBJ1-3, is SQTIHQWPATLVQPVGSPLSLECTVEGTSNPNLYWYRQAAGRGLQLLFYSVGIGQISSEVPQNLSASRPQDRQFILSSKKLLLSDSGFYLCAWTSGDRGSGNTIYFGEGSWLTVV.

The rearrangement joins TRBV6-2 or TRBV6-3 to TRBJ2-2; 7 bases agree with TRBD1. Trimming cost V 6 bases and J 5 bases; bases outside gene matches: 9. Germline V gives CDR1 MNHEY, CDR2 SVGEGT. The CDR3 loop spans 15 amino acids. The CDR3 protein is CASSPSGGRTGELFF. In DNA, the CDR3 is TGTGCCAGCAGCCCCTCAGGGGGTAGGACCGGGGAGCTGTTTTTT.

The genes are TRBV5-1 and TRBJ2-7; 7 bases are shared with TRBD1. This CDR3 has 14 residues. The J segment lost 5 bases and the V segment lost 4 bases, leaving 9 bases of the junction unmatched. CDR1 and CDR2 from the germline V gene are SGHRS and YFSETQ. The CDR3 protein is CASSRLQGFDEQYF. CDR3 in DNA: TGCGCCAGCAGCCGGCTACAGGGGTTCGACGAGCAGTACTTC.

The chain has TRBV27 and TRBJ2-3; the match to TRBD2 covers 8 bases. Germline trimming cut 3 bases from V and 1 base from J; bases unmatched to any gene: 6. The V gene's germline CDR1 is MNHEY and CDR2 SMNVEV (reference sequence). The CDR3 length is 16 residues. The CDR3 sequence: CASSFRAGGGTDTQYF. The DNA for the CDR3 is TGTGCCAGCAGTTTTCGGGCGGGGGGTGGCACAGATACGCAGTATTTT.